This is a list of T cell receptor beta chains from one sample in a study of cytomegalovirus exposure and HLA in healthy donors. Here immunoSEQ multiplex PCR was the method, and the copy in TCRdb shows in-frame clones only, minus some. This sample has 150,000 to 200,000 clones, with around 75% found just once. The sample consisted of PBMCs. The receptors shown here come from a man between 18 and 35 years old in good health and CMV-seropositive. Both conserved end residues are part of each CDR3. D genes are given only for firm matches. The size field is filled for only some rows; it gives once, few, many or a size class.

DNA: TGCGCCAGCAGCCAAGGGGAAGGGGGCTACACTGAAGCTTTCTTT
CDR3: CASSQGEGGYTEAFF
size: .
J: TRBJ1-1
V: TRBV4-1
D: TRBD1

DNA: TGCAGCGTCCAGACTAGCGCTAGAGATACGCAGTATTTT
CDR3: CSVQTSARDTQYF
size: .
J: TRBJ2-3
V: TRBV29-1
D: TRBD2

DNA: TGTGCTATACCAGACTCCAGCACCGGGGAGCTGTTTTTT
CDR3: CAIPDSSTGELFF
size: .
J: TRBJ2-2
V: TRBV7-7
D: .

DNA: TGTGCCATCAGCGACCGCGGGGACAGCAATTCACCCCTCCACTTT
CDR3: CAISDRGDSNSPLHF
size: .
J: TRBJ1-6
V: TRBV10-3
D: TRBD1

DNA: TGTGCCAGCAGCCCACCCAGGGCCCAAGAGACCCAGTACTTC
CDR3: CASSPPRAQETQYF
size: .
J: TRBJ2-5
V: TRBV5-5
D: .

DNA: TGTGCCAGCAGTCCTAGCGGGGCGCAAGAGACCCAGTACTTC
CDR3: CASSPSGAQETQYF
size: .
J: TRBJ2-5
V: TRBV6-6
D: TRBD2

DNA: TGTGCCAGCAGCTATCTGGGACAGGGGAGCGCTGAAGCTTTCTTT
CDR3: CASSYLGQGSAEAFF
size: .
J: TRBJ1-1
V: TRBV5-4
D: TRBD1

DNA: TGTGCCAGCAGTGAAGGGACTTTTCGGAATGAGCAGTTCTTC
CDR3: CASSEGTFRNEQFF
size: .
J: TRBJ2-1
V: TRBV2
D: .

DNA: TGCAGCTCTTTGGGACAGAGCACAGATACGCAGTATTTT
CDR3: CSSLGQSTDTQYF
size: .
J: TRBJ2-3
V: TRBV29-1
D: TRBD1

DNA: TGTGCCAGCAGCTTAGTGGGGGGGCGGGACCGACACAATGAGCAGTTCTTC
CDR3: CASSLVGGRDRHNEQFF
size: .
J: TRBJ2-1
V: TRBV11-2
D: .

DNA: TGTGCCAGCAGCGTACGGGGGAATTCACCCCTCCACTTT
CDR3: CASSVRGNSPLHF
size: .
J: TRBJ1-6
V: TRBV5-4
D: .

DNA: TGTGCCAGCAGCTCCCGGGGAGCGGGGGGGTACAATGAGCAGTTCTTC
CDR3: CASSSRGAGGYNEQFF
size: once
J: TRBJ2-1
V: TRBV7-2
D: TRBD2

DNA: TGTGCCTGCGACCCGGACAGCAATTATGGCTACACCTTC
CDR3: CACDPDSNYGYTF
size: .
J: TRBJ1-2
V: TRBV30
D: .

DNA: TGTGCCAGCAGCTTGGGCGGGAGTAGAATCTACAATGAGCAGTTCTTC
CDR3: CASSLGGSRIYNEQFF
size: .
J: TRBJ2-1
V: TRBV7-9
D: TRBD2

DNA: TGTGCCAGCAGTCCACAATTCCCGGGACAGGGTAGCCCTGGGGATGAGCAGTTCTTC
CDR3: CASSPQFPGQGSPGDEQFF
size: few
J: TRBJ2-1
V: TRBV27
D: TRBD1

DNA: TGTGCCATCAGGGAATACGAAGGAGAGAACACTGAAGCTTTCTTT
CDR3: CAIREYEGENTEAFF
size: .
J: TRBJ1-1
V: TRBV10-3
D: .

DNA: TGTGCCAGCAGGAGGACAGACTATGGCTACACCTTC
CDR3: CASRRTDYGYTF
size: once
J: TRBJ1-2
V: TRBV6-1
D: .

DNA: TGCGCCAGCAGCTTGGCCCCGGGGGGGAATTCACCCCTCCACTTT
CDR3: CASSLAPGGNSPLHF
size: .
J: TRBJ1-6
V: TRBV5-1
D: .

DNA: TGTGCCAGTAGCCCGACAGGGTCTGGCTACACCTTC
CDR3: CASSPTGSGYTF
size: .
J: TRBJ1-2
V: TRBV19
D: TRBD1

DNA: TGTGCCAGTAGTATCGGCGGGACAGACTATCAGCCCCAGCATTTT
CDR3: CASSIGGTDYQPQHF
size: .
J: TRBJ1-5
V: TRBV19
D: TRBD1

DNA: TGTGCCAGCAGTTACTCGTACAGGAATCAGCCCCAGCATTTT
CDR3: CASSYSYRNQPQHF
size: few
J: TRBJ1-5
V: TRBV6-5
D: .

DNA: TGTGCCAGCAGCTTTGTTGCGGGAGTTGTCTTCAATGAGCAGTTCTTC
CDR3: CASSFVAGVVFNEQFF
size: .
J: TRBJ2-1
V: TRBV11-3
D: TRBD2

DNA: TGTGCCAGCAGCTTAGCGGCAGGGGAGAACACTGAAGCTTTCTTT
CDR3: CASSLAAGENTEAFF
size: .
J: TRBJ1-1
V: TRBV7-2
D: .

DNA: TGCAGCGTTGTAGGTAGCGGGATGGGAAACATTCAGTACTTC
CDR3: CSVVGSGMGNIQYF
size: .
J: TRBJ2-4
V: TRBV29-1
D: TRBD2

DNA: TGTGCCAGCAGCGTCGACAGGAACTATGGCTACACCTTC
CDR3: CASSVDRNYGYTF
size: .
J: TRBJ1-2
V: TRBV9
D: .

DNA: TGTGCCAGCAGTGACGACAGGGGGAACGAAAAACTGTTTTTT
CDR3: CASSDDRGNEKLFF
size: once
J: TRBJ1-4
V: TRBV2
D: TRBD1

DNA: TGTGCCAGCAGTTTATCTGGACTCAACAATGAGCAGTTCTTC
CDR3: CASSLSGLNNEQFF
size: once
J: TRBJ2-1
V: TRBV28
D: .

DNA: TGTGCCAGCTCCCGGGAACTTAGCAATCAGCCCCAGCATTTT
CDR3: CASSRELSNQPQHF
size: .
J: TRBJ1-5
V: TRBV18
D: .

DNA: TGTGCCAGCAGTTACTCGACAGGACCCGAAAAACTGTTTTTT
CDR3: CASSYSTGPEKLFF
size: .
J: TRBJ1-4
V: TRBV6-5
D: .

DNA: TGTGCCAGCAGTGAGAGGCAGGGTATTCCAGATACGCAGTATTTT
CDR3: CASSERQGIPDTQYF
size: .
J: TRBJ2-3
V: TRBV25-1
D: .

DNA: TGTGCCATCACTGGGTCCAACAAGCGGGAGCTCATCAATGAGCAGTTCTTC
CDR3: CAITGSNKRELINEQFF
size: .
J: TRBJ2-1
V: TRBV10-3
D: TRBD2

DNA: TGTGCCAGCAGTGAAGCTACCCGGTCTAGCGGGAGTACCACCGGGGAGCTGTTTTTT
CDR3: CASSEATRSSGSTTGELFF
size: .
J: TRBJ2-2
V: TRBV6-1
D: TRBD2

DNA: TGTGCCAGCAGAAGACAGGCTGGGGGTGAAGCTTTCTTT
CDR3: CASRRQAGGEAFF
size: .
J: TRBJ1-1
V: TRBV28
D: .

DNA: TGTGCCAGCAGTATCACAGTTAACACCGGGGAGCTGTTTTTT
CDR3: CASSITVNTGELFF
size: .
J: TRBJ2-2
V: TRBV2
D: .

DNA: TGTGCTAGCAGCGCCGGGGCGGGAGGGCTTGAGGATGAGCAGTTCTTC
CDR3: CASSAGAGGLEDEQFF
size: few
J: TRBJ2-1
V: TRBV7-7
D: TRBD2

DNA: TGTGCCAGCAGTTACACAGGGGGCGAGTCTAACTATGGCTACACCTTC
CDR3: CASSYTGGESNYGYTF
size: .
J: TRBJ1-2
V: TRBV6-6
D: TRBD1

DNA: TGTGCCTGGAGGGGCGGGCTGAGCACAGATACGCAGTATTTT
CDR3: CAWRGGLSTDTQYF
size: .
J: TRBJ2-3
V: TRBV30
D: .

DNA: TGTGCCAGCAGCCCCAGCGGTCTGGCGGCTTTCTTT
CDR3: CASSPSGLAAFF
size: .
J: TRBJ1-1
V: TRBV11-2
D: .

DNA: TGTGCCAGCAGCGCCACGGGGGTGGATGGCTACACCTTC
CDR3: CASSATGVDGYTF
size: .
J: TRBJ1-2
V: TRBV7-9
D: .

DNA: TGTGCCAGCAGTTACGAGGGTAGCAATCAGCCCCAGCATTTT
CDR3: CASSYEGSNQPQHF
size: .
J: TRBJ1-5
V: TRBV6-6
D: .

DNA: TGTGCCAGCAGTTACTCGAGAGGCAATCAGCCCCAGCATTTT
CDR3: CASSYSRGNQPQHF
size: few
J: TRBJ1-5
V: TRBV6-5
D: .

DNA: TGTGCCAGTAGTATCGGGACAGGGAGCTATGGCTACACCTTC
CDR3: CASSIGTGSYGYTF
size: few
J: TRBJ1-2
V: TRBV19
D: TRBD1

DNA: TGTGCCAGCAGTTACGCGACAGGGGGATCCGGGGAGCTGTTTTTT
CDR3: CASSYATGGSGELFF
size: .
J: TRBJ2-2
V: TRBV6-5
D: TRBD1

DNA: TGTGCCAGTAGTCCCAGGGGAGAGAATTCACCCCTCCACTTT
CDR3: CASSPRGENSPLHF
size: .
J: TRBJ1-6
V: TRBV19
D: .

DNA: TGCGCCAGCAGTGAACAGGGGAACACTGAAGCTTTCTTT
CDR3: CASSEQGNTEAFF
size: .
J: TRBJ1-1
V: TRBV10-2
D: .

DNA: TGTGCCAGCAGCTTCCCCCGCGGGACAGTTAACACCGGGGAGTTGTTTTTT
CDR3: CASSFPRGTVNTGELFF
size: .
J: TRBJ2-2
V: TRBV5-4
D: .

DNA: TGTGCCAGCATCGAAGGACAGGTAAGGAACACTGAAGCTTTCTTT
CDR3: CASIEGQVRNTEAFF
size: .
J: TRBJ1-1
V: TRBV2
D: TRBD1

DNA: TGTGCCTGGAGTCGGGATGCAGATACGCAGTATTTT
CDR3: CAWSRDADTQYF
size: .
J: TRBJ2-3
V: TRBV30
D: .

DNA: TGTGCCAGCAGTATACAGGGGTTCGAGGCTTTCTTT
CDR3: CASSIQGFEAFF
size: .
J: TRBJ1-1
V: TRBV6-6
D: TRBD1

DNA: TGTGCCAGCAGTTTTTATGCGATTCAGGGTATCAACTATGGCTACACCTTC
CDR3: CASSFYAIQGINYGYTF
size: few
J: TRBJ1-2
V: TRBV28
D: .

DNA: TGCGCCAGCAGCTTGTCCAACTTGAACACTGAAGCTTTCTTT
CDR3: CASSLSNLNTEAFF
size: once
J: TRBJ1-1
V: TRBV5-1
D: .

DNA: TGTGCCAGCAGAACTCTTGACAGAATGAACACTGAAGCTTTCTTT
CDR3: CASRTLDRMNTEAFF
size: .
J: TRBJ1-1
V: TRBV28
D: .

DNA: TGTGCCAGCAGGCCCACGGTCCAGCGAGGACTGAATGAGCAGTTCTTC
CDR3: CASRPTVQRGLNEQFF
size: .
J: TRBJ2-1
V: TRBV2
D: .

DNA: TGTGCCAGCACCTCGACAGGGAAAACTGAAGCTTTCTTT
CDR3: CASTSTGKTEAFF
size: .
J: TRBJ1-1
V: TRBV27
D: TRBD1